A selection of T cell receptor beta chains follows, all from one sample in a study of cytomegalovirus exposure and HLA in healthy donors. Clones were read by immunoSEQ multiplex PCR, and TCRdb kept only the in-frame ones, dropping some. The sample contains 88,000 or so clones, approximately 65% of which appear only once. The sequencing input was PBMCs. Source of these receptors: a male donor in good health and CMV-seropositive. CDR3s leave out the opening cysteine and the closing phenylalanine or tryptophan. Each record gives: clone size, J gene, V gene, CDR3 protein. Not all rows give a size; the values are once, few, many and, for expanded clones, a class.

>NA|TRBJ2-2|TRBV2
ASSGRDEGGELF
>NA|TRBJ1-5|TRBV6-5
ASTATRGSNQPQH
>NA|TRBJ2-5|TRBV7-2
ASSPRTGVTQETQY
>NA|TRBJ2-7|TRBV19
ASSTWTGDEQY
>NA|TRBJ1-1|TRBV5-1
ASRESLSAVLEAF
>few|TRBJ2-1|TRBV4-2
ASSPRSGDEQF
>NA|TRBJ2-7|TRBV30
AWNPTMRGAYEQY
>few|TRBJ1-3|TRBV6-5
ASSYQGAPGNTIY
>few|TRBJ1-6|TRBV6-4
ASSDTYRRRNSPLH
>NA|TRBJ2-3|TRBV15
ATSGGTGTDTQY
>NA|TRBJ2-3|TRBV6-6
ASSPRSRNTDTQY
>NA|TRBJ1-2|TRBV7-9
ASSLGQDPHYGYT
>once|TRBJ1-2|TRBV2
ASSFENGYGYT
>NA|TRBJ1-1|TRBV28
ASSFSDRGTEAF
>NA|TRBJ2-7|TRBV6-5
ASRGRSSLAEQY
>few|TRBJ2-1|TRBV10-3
AISEQGNEQF
>few|TRBJ1-1|TRBV4-1
ASSPTTGGFTEAF
>NA|TRBJ1-2|TRBV2
ASREGSYGYT
>NA|TRBJ2-1|TRBV6-5
ASSPPRDVYNEQF
>NA|TRBJ2-2|TRBV30
AWSVMRVPRELF
>NA|TRBJ2-7|TRBV6-6
ASSQDRGGSYEQY
>NA|TRBJ1-3|TRBV9
ASSRIPGQSSGNTIY
>NA|TRBJ2-7|TRBV14
ASSQVGLVYEQY
>few|TRBJ1-6|TRBV28
ASRQQGSSYNSPLH
>few|TRBJ1-2|TRBV5-6
ASSRGVWGSDGYT
>NA|TRBJ1-3|TRBV28
ASSLFPGSSGNTIY
>NA|TRBJ1-4|TRBV11-2
ASSKHQTNEKLF
>NA|TRBJ1-1|TRBV6-5
ASSRDSLNTEAF
>NA|TRBJ2-7|TRBV9
ASSVGQNSYEQY
>NA|TRBJ1-2|TRBV13
ASSLGGGYGYT
>NA|TRBJ2-7|TRBV7-9
ASSSSGTAEQY
>NA|TRBJ1-1|TRBV5-1
ASSLAGTGEAF
>NA|TRBJ2-7|TRBV9
ASSASGTGGGEQY
>NA|TRBJ1-1|TRBV28
ASIRGGRGTEAF
>NA|TRBJ1-1|TRBV7-9
ASSWGPDTEAF
>few|TRBJ1-2|TRBV9
ASSVRGQGFYGYT
>few|TRBJ2-7|TRBV6-5
ASGGRATPYEQY
>NA|TRBJ1-2|TRBV5-4
ASSRSLGWWIYGYT
>few|TRBJ2-7|TRBV5-1
ASSFTLDFAYEQY
>NA|TRBJ1-5|TRBV19
ASSIGVNQPQH